The 15 T cell receptor beta chains given below trace back to one sample, sequenced in a study of vaccination effects on CD4 cells after COVID-19. What these receptors recognize is not known. Measured with immunoSEQ multiplex PCR; TCRdb has only the in-frame clones, and not every one. The sample has roughly 59,000 clones; around 78% are singletons. Within the ViraFEST assay, antigen-specific CD4+ T cells underwent expansion with viral peptide pools prior to sequencing. When around nine days of culture had elapsed, CD4+ T cells were isolated. Vaccination of participants consisted of two doses of either the BNT162b2 or mRNA-1273 vaccine. Sequencing was performed on CD4+ T cells from PBMCs cultured with HCoV-OC43 spike peptides, taken after COVID-19 vaccination. The subset denotes: HCoV-OC43 spike overlapping peptide pool stimulation. These receptors were taken from a human donor who received a COVID-19 vaccine.

The chain employs TRBV5-1 and TRBJ2-3; 9 bases match TRBD1. Germline loops: CDR1 SGHRS, CDR2 YFSETQ. The V segment lost 5 bases and the J segment 3 bases; nucleotides outside the gene matches: 7. CDR3 length: 15 amino acids. The CDR3 nucleotides are TGCGCCAGCAGTCCCCGGGGACAGGGAACAGATACGCAGTATTTT. Its protein product is CASSPRGQGTDTQYF.

The rearrangement links TRBV30 to TRBJ1-2; 8 bases agree with TRBD1. Germline V lookup: CDR1 GTSNPN, CDR2 SVGIG (reference sequence). Germline trimming cut 1 base from V and 7 bases from J; bases unmatched to any gene: 8. The CDR3 consists of 14 residues. CDR3 in amino acids: CAWSDGQGAFGYTF. The CDR3 DNA follows: TGTGCCTGGAGTGATGGGCAGGGGGCGTTTGGCTACACCTTC.

The CDR3 spells CASSLAGTVTQETQYF. The CDR3 nucleotides read TGCGCCAGCAGCCTCGCCGGGACAGTGACTCAAGAGACCCAGTACTTC. The chain combines TRBV5-1 with TRBJ2-5, with 7 bases fitting TRBD1. CDR1 is SGHRS, CDR2 YFSETQ, per germline. The CDR3 runs to 16 residues. The V segment lost 4 bases and the J segment 2 bases; nucleotides outside the gene matches: 11.

This chain uses TRBV6-5 with TRBJ2-5; either TRBD1 or TRBD2 may fit D (5 bases each). Trimming removed 7 bases from V and 4 bases from J, with 13 bases in between. Germline values: CDR1 MNHEY, CDR2 SVGAGI. CDR3 length: 13 amino acids. This chain's CDR3 is CASTGTRRETQYF. CDR3 coding DNA: TGTGCCAGCACCGGGACGAGGCGAGAGACCCAGTACTTC.

The rearrangement links TRBV29-1 to TRBJ1-3; maybe TRBD1 (5 bases). CDR1 and CDR2 (germline): SQVTM, ANQGSEA. Between the trimmed V and J ends, which lost 6 bases and 5 bases, there was a span of 14 bases. The CDR3 loop spans 13 amino acids. The CDR3 loop is CSVLPQERNTIYF. The CDR3 region has the DNA TGCAGCGTGCTCCCACAGGAAAGAAACACCATATATTTT.

This rearrangement joins TRBV4-1 to TRBJ1-6; TRBD1 might be the D (5 bases). This CDR3 is built from 14 residues. Trimming took 3 bases from V and 6 from J, leaving 9 bases between them. From germline, CDR1 is MGHRA and CDR2 YSYEKL. CDR3 nucleotides: TGCGCCAGCAGCCAGGGGACGACTAATTCACCCCTCCACTTT. Amino acid sequence: CASSQGTTNSPLHF.

This rearrangement joins TRBV20-1 to TRBJ1-2; D is undetermined. This CDR3 has 10 amino acids. V lost 3 bases to trimming and J lost 7 bases, with 6 bases between them. The germline V gene encodes CDR1 DFQATT and CDR2 SNEGSKA (reference sequence). The CDR3 is CSAREVGYTF. In nucleotides, the CDR3 is TGCAGTGCTAGGGAGGTTGGCTACACCTTC.

This CDR3 reads CASSADRVYIQYF. The CDR3 bases are TGTGCCAGCAGTGCCGACAGGGTTTACATTCAGTACTTC. The chain carries TRBV2 and TRBJ2-4; 7 nucleotides line up with TRBD1. The CDR3 loop spans 13 amino acids. Germline trimming cut 4 bases from V and 8 bases from J; bases unmatched to any gene: 5. The germline V gene encodes CDR1 SNHLY and CDR2 FYNNEI.

Only one count was recorded for this clone. This CDR3 reads CASSTQRGDYSNQPQHF. CDR3 DNA sequence: TGTGCCAGTAGTACCCAGCGCGGAGACTATAGCAATCAGCCCCAGCATTTT. The chain carries TRBV19 and TRBJ1-5; D unresolved. V lost 4 bases to trimming and J lost 0 bases, with 16 bases between them. Per germline, CDR1 LNHDA and CDR2 SQIVND (reference sequence). CDR3 length: 17 amino acids.

This chain connects TRBV4-1 to TRBJ1-6; 7 bases line up with TRBD1. The CDR3 is 17 amino acids. Germline V lookup: CDR1 MGHRA, CDR2 YSYEKL. Unmatched junction bases numbered 13, after V lost 0 bases and J lost 11 bases. This CDR3 reads CASSQDHPPQTGTPLHF. CDR3 DNA sequence: TGCGCCAGCAGCCAAGATCACCCCCCTCAGACAGGGACACCCCTCCACTTT.

The chain carries TRBV2 and TRBJ1-5; 7 bases are a match to TRBD1. Germline CDR1 and CDR2: SNHLY and FYNNEI. Trimming took 4 bases from V and 5 from J; bases not matched to a gene: 5. CDR3 size: 14 residues. Written as DNA, the CDR3 is TGTGCCAGCAGTGGGCAGGGGGGGTATCAGCCCCAGCATTTT. This gives the protein CASSGQGGYQPQHF.

This clone has only one observation. The CDR3 coding sequence is TGCGCCAGCAGCCAAGATGCGCCCAGGGCCTACGAGCAGTACGTC. Encoded protein: CASSQDAPRAYEQYV. V usage is TRBV4-1 and J usage is TRBJ2-7; D possibly corresponds to TRBD1 (5 bases). Trimming cost V 0 bases and J 2 bases, with 11 bases left between them. This CDR3 has 15 amino acids. The germline V gene encodes CDR1 MGHRA and CDR2 YSYEKL.

This chain joins TRBV5-4 and TRBJ2-5; no reliable D call. CDR1 is SGHNT, CDR2 YYREEE, per germline (reference sequence). CDR3 length equals 11 residues. V lost 4 bases, J lost 3 bases, and 4 bases lay in between. CDR3: CASSLEETQYF. As DNA, the CDR3 is TGTGCCAGCAGCCTAGAAGAGACCCAGTACTTC.

The chain joins TRBV5-1 to TRBJ2-3; a weak D match, TRBD1 (5 bases). The CDR3 covers 15 residues. CDR1 is SGHRS and CDR2 is YFSETQ in the germline V gene. V lost 0 bases, J lost 4 bases, and 12 bases lay in between. As DNA, the CDR3 is TGCGCCAGCAGCTTGGACAGGATGGGCGCAGATACGCAGTATTTT. Its protein is CASSLDRMGADTQYF. The full variable domain, completed using reference TRBV5-1 and TRBJ2-3, is KAGVTQTPRYLIKTRGQQVTLSCSPISGHRSVSWYQQTPGQGLQFLFEYFSETQRNKGNFPGRFSGRQFSNSRSEMNVSTLELGDSALYLCASSLDRMGADTQYFGPGTRLTVL.

The rearrangement links TRBV7-2 to TRBJ2-7; TRBD1 is a possible D gene (5 bases). V lost 5 bases and J 2 bases, leaving 13 bases between the germline ends. The CDR3 totals 14 residues. Germline V gene sequence: CDR1 SGHTA, CDR2 FQGNSA. This CDR3 reads CASSPRMGPYEQYV. As DNA, the CDR3 is TGTGCCAGCAGCCCACGTATGGGGCCCTACGAGCAGTACGTC.